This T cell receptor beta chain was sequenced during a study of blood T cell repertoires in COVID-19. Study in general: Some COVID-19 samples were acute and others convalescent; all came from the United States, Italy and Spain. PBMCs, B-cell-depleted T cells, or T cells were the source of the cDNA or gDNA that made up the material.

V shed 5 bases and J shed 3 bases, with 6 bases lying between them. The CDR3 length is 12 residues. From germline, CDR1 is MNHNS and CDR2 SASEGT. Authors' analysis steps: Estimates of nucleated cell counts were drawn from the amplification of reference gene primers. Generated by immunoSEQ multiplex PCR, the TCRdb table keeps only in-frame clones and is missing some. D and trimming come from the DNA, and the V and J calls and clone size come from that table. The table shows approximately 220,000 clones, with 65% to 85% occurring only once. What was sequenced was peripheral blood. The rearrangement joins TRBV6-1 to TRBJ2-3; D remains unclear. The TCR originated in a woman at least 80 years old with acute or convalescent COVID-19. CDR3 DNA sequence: TGTGCCAGCAGTTCGTCGACAGATACGCAGTATTTT. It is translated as CASSSSTDTQYF.